Following are 23 T cell receptor beta chains from one sample sequenced in a study of T cells after yellow fever vaccination. TCRdb re-derived calls from the 5' RACE reads in MiXCR, one entry per CDR3 protein. This sample yields a few hundred thousand distinct CDR3 sequences, of which around a sixth are seen a single time; 15% to 20% belongs to the top ten. The sequencing here drew on PBMCs, taken about 5 days after the first yellow fever vaccination. Source of these receptors: a man between 18 and 35 years old who received the YFV17D yellow fever vaccine.

At least ten counts were recorded for this clonotype. V gene TRBV15 combines with J gene TRBJ2-2; D tentatively fits TRBD1 or TRBD2 (5 bases each). V lost 0 bases and J 10 bases, leaving 6 bases between the germline ends. CDR3 length: 12 residues. Germline CDR1 and CDR2: LNHNV and YYDKDF (reference sequence). The DNA of the CDR3 is TGTGCCACCAGCAGAGAGGGGACGGAGCTGTTTTTT. It is translated as CATSREGTELFF.

Of note for this clonotype: Being one base from a much bigger clone, this may be a read error. V is TRBV9 and J is TRBJ2-7; TRBD1 matches 7 bases. J was trimmed by 6 bases and V by 4 bases; bases with no gene match: 7. The CDR3 loop spans 13 amino acids. CDR1 SGDLS and CDR2 YYNGEE come from the germline V gene. The CDR3 bases are TGTGCCAGCAGCACAGAGGGACAGCGCGAGCAGTACTTC. Residues: CASSTEGQREQYF.

This clonotype was detected many times. This sequence joins TRBV12-3 or TRBV12-4 and TRBJ1-2; D gene unclear. The CDR3 has 13 amino acids. V was trimmed by 4 bases and J by 5 bases, leaving 11 bases between them. CDR3 sequence reads: CASSYPGDYGYTF. CDR3 DNA: TGTGCCAGCAGTTATCCAGGCGATTATGGCTACACCTTC.

This clonotype has only a few counts. The chain couples TRBV7-9 to TRBJ2-7; 9 bases line up with TRBD2. The J segment lost 5 bases and the V segment lost 2 bases, leaving 7 bases of the junction unmatched. Germline assignment: CDR1 SEHNR and CDR2 FQNEAQ (reference sequence). The CDR3 totals 15 residues. For the CDR3, the DNA is TGTGCCAGCAGCTTAACATTAGCGGGGGTGGACGAGCAGTACTTC. Encoded protein: CASSLTLAGVDEQYF. Complete variable domain (other parts from reference TRBV7-9 and TRBJ2-7): DTGVSQNPRHKITKRGQNVTFRCDPISEHNRLYWYRQTLGQGPEFLTYFQNEAQLEKSRLLSDRFSAERPKGSFSTLEIQRTEQGDSAMYLCASSLTLAGVDEQYFGPGTRLTVT.

The chain is built from TRBV1 and TRBJ2-3; the table names TRBD1, a call not compared with the DNA. TRBV1 is flagged as a pseudogene. The CDR3 runs 17 residues. The CDR3, as DNA: TGCACCAGCAGCCAAAAAGGGCGGGGGCTCGGCACAGATACGCAGTATTTT. The encoded protein is CTSSQKGRGLGTDTQYF.

This chain joins TRBV7-8 and TRBJ1-1; weak D call: TRBD1 (6 bases). Germline values: CDR1 SGHVS, CDR2 FQNEAQ. V was cut by 1 base and J by 4 bases, with 13 bases left in between. The CDR3 spans 15 residues. Here the CDR3 DNA reads TGTGCCAGCAGCTTAGGAAGGGGGAAAGGCACTGAAGCTTTCTTT. It is translated as CASSLGRGKGTEAFF.

The V call is TRBV18, the J call TRBJ2-5; D remains unclear. The CDR3 sequence is 13 residues long. V was shortened by 1 base and J by 4 bases, with 7 bases between the two germline ends. CDR1 is KGHSH and CDR2 is LQKENI in the germline V gene. Here the CDR3 DNA reads TGTGCCAGCTCACCACGCTCGGGAGAGACCCAGTACTTC. Translation: CASSPRSGETQYF.

This clonotype has only a few counts. J is TRBJ1-1 and V is TRBV7-2, with TRBD1 as a possible D gene (6 bases). Germline loops: CDR1 SGHTA, CDR2 FQGNSA. V lost 5 bases and J lost 0, with 13 bases in between. The CDR3 totals 15 residues. Here the CDR3 DNA reads TGTGCCAGCAGCGGAGGGGGACGGCTGAACACTGAAGCTTTCTTT. Encoded protein: CASSGGGRLNTEAFF.

This clonotype has a handful of counts. The gene calls are TRBV12-3 or TRBV12-4 and TRBJ1-1; maybe TRBD1 (5 bases). The CDR3 spans 13 residues. The ends were cut back, 7 bases at V and 2 bases at J, with 11 bases in the middle. CDR3 sequence: CASNPTENTEAFF. CDR3 sequence (DNA): TGTGCCAGCAACCCGACAGAAAACACTGAAGCTTTCTTT.

Many counts were recorded for this clonotype. The chain recombines TRBV5-1 with TRBJ2-3; D uncertain. The V gene lost 0 bases and the J gene lost 5 bases, with 7 bases spanning the gap. Germline-derived CDR1 and CDR2 are SGHRS and YFSETQ. The CDR3 sequence is 13 residues long. The CDR3 sequence: CASSLGAEDTQYF. The CDR3 DNA follows: TGCGCCAGCAGCTTGGGGGCAGAAGATACGCAGTATTTT.

This clonotype showed up just a few times. The CDR3 region is CASSLAPAVETQYF. In nucleotides, the CDR3 is TGCGCCAGCAGCTTGGCCCCAGCGGTAGAGACCCAGTACTTC. V and J are TRBV5-1 and TRBJ2-5, with D perhaps matching TRBD2 (5 bases). Trimming cost V 0 bases and J 4 bases, with 10 bases left between them. This CDR3 is 14 amino acids long. Germline V gives CDR1 SGHRS, CDR2 YFSETQ.

The table lists this clonotype with a few counts. The chain joins TRBV19 to TRBJ2-4, with TRBD1 as a possible D gene (6 bases). Between the trimmed V and J ends, which lost 3 bases and 1 base, there was a span of 28 bases. The CDR3 has 21 residues. Germline values: CDR1 LNHDA, CDR2 SQIVND (reference sequence). The CDR3 loop reads CASSMGRGRGLADLAKNIQYF. The CDR3 DNA reads as TGTGCCAGTAGTATGGGCAGGGGACGGGGTCTCGCGGACCTCGCCAAAAACATTCAGTACTTC.

This clonotype was counted only a few times. The chain couples TRBV11-3 to TRBJ2-1, with 9 nucleotides matching TRBD1. CDR3 size: 15 residues. V lost 5 bases, J lost 7 bases, and 9 bases stayed unmatched. Per germline, CDR1 SGHNT and CDR2 YENEEA. CDR3 in amino acids: CASSPGQGRLNEQFF. DNA for the CDR3: TGTGCCAGCAGCCCTGGACAGGGGCGGTTGAATGAGCAGTTCTTC.

A few counts support this clonotype. The chain has TRBV29-1 and TRBJ2-3; 14 bases match TRBD2. The J segment lost 1 base and the V segment lost 6 bases, leaving 9 bases of the junction unmatched. Per germline, CDR1 SQVTM and CDR2 ANQGSEA. CDR3 length equals 17 residues. CDR3 sequence: CSVAGTSGGVGTDTQYF. Here the CDR3 DNA reads TGCAGCGTCGCCGGGACTAGCGGGGGCGTGGGCACAGATACGCAGTATTTT.

This clonotype was seen a few times. This chain uses TRBV7-2 with TRBJ2-2; D not resolved. From germline, CDR1 is SGHTA and CDR2 FQGNSA. The V end lost 2 bases, the J end lost 5 bases, and 12 bases lay between the germline ends. The CDR3 is 15 amino acids. The CDR3, as DNA: TGTGCCAGCAGCTTAAAAAAGATTATGACCGGGGAGCTGTTTTTT. Translation gives CASSLKKIMTGELFF.

The chain carries TRBV30 and TRBJ1-1, with D unclear. CDR1 is GTSNPN, CDR2 SVGIG, per germline (reference sequence). There are 13 residues in the CDR3. Trimming removed 2 bases at V and 4 bases at J, with 11 bases between. The CDR3 region has the DNA TGTGCCTGGAGTAGGGTCGAGTCCACTGAAGCTTTCTTT. Protein product: CAWSRVESTEAFF.

This clonotype has only a few counts. The chain combines TRBV7-2 with TRBJ2-7; TRBD2 aligns across 9 bases. This CDR3 region has 15 residues. V shed 1 base and J 2 bases; nucleotides not matched to a gene: 3. Germline V gene lookup returns CDR1 SGHTA and CDR2 FQGNSA. CDR3 residues: CASSLVAGATYEQYF. CDR3 nucleotides: TGTGCCAGCAGCTTAGTAGCGGGGGCCACCTACGAGCAGTACTTC.

The chain employs TRBV18 and TRBJ1-5; 7 bases match TRBD1. Germline loops: CDR1 KGHSH, CDR2 LQKENI. CDR3 size: 16 residues. V was pared by 3 bases and J by 6 bases, with 11 bases of the junction left unmatched. The CDR3 reads CASSPRTGPGGQPQHF. CDR3 in DNA: TGTGCCAGCTCACCTCGGACAGGTCCGGGCGGTCAGCCCCAGCATTTT.

This clonotype was seen at least ten times. The chain joins TRBV6-2 or TRBV6-3 to TRBJ2-2; D is uncertain. CDR1 and CDR2 from the germline V gene are MNHEY and SVGEGT. Trimming took off 3 bases at V and 4 bases at J, with 6 bases between the two ends. This CDR3 has 13 amino acids. CDR3 loop: CASSYVGTGELFF. In DNA form, the CDR3 reads TGTGCCAGCAGTTATGTAGGCACCGGGGAGCTGTTTTTT.

This chain links TRBV20-1 with TRBJ1-1; D unclear. The CDR3 has 12 amino acids. V lost 7 bases, J lost 6 bases, and 15 bases lay in between. Looked up from germline, CDR1 is DFQATT and CDR2 is SNEGSKA (reference sequence). CDR3: CSVKDGKSEAFF. CDR3 nucleotide sequence: TGCAGTGTTAAGGATGGGAAATCTGAAGCTTTCTTT.

This clonotype has more than one count but fewer than ten. CDR3 region: CASSLVGGQDRPRANVLTF. CDR3 nucleotides: TGTGCCAGCAGCTTAGTAGGGGGACAGGACCGGCCGCGAGCCAACGTCCTGACTTTC. The rearrangement uses TRBV11-1 and TRBJ2-6, with TRBD1 matching 8 bases. Trimming took 1 base from V and 7 from J; bases not matched to a gene: 15. CDR3 length: 19 amino acids. Germline CDR1 SGHAT, CDR2 FQDESV (reference sequence).

This clonotype was seen a few times. CDR3 amino acids: CASTPDSHGKLFF. The DNA for the CDR3 is TGTGCCAGCACCCCGGACAGCCACGGAAAACTGTTTTTT. The chain has TRBV12-3 or TRBV12-4 and TRBJ1-4; maybe TRBD1 (6 bases). This CDR3 spans 13 amino acids. With 7 bases removed from V and 10 bases from J, the gap between germline ends came to 16 bases.

V gene TRBV4-3 combines with J gene TRBJ2-2; TRBD1 or TRBD2 may be the D gene (6 bases each). The CDR3 length is 16 residues. Trimming removed 2 bases at V and 3 bases at J, with 13 bases between. CDR1 and CDR2 (germline): LGHNA, YSLEER. The CDR3 here is CASSQYREADTGELFF. CDR3 nucleotide sequence: TGCGCCAGCAGCCAATACAGGGAGGCGGACACCGGGGAGCTGTTTTTT.